This passage covers 30 T cell receptor beta chains from one sample sequenced in a study of CD8+ T cells in alopecia areata. Extracted RNA was reverse transcribed, and the resulting cDNA served as sequencing template. Generated by immunoSEQ multiplex PCR, the TCRdb table keeps only in-frame clones and is missing some. The table lists hundreds of thousands of clones, around two thirds of them singletons. The specimen was CD4+ T cells sorted from blood, collected at week 0. The receptors derive from a human donor with alopecia areata.

The V gene is TRBV7-6, the J gene TRBJ1-1, with D unclear. V was trimmed by 1 base and J by 7 bases, leaving 10 bases between them. From germline, CDR1 is SGHVS and CDR2 FNYEAQ. The length of the CDR3 is 13 residues. The CDR3 DNA reads as TGTGCCAGCAGCTTAGGGTTTCTGGATGAAGCTTTCTTT. Residues: CASSLGFLDEAFF. Using reference TRBV7-6 and TRBJ1-1 for the parts outside the CDR3, the full variable domain is GAGVSQSPRYKVTKRGQDVALRCDPISGHVSLYWYRQALGQGPEFLTYFNYEAQQDKSGLPNDRFSAERPEGSISTLTIQRTEQRDSAMYRCASSLGFLDEAFFGQGTRLTVV.

This sequence joins TRBV29-1 and TRBJ2-5, with D perhaps TRBD1 or TRBD2 (7 bases each). V lost 7 bases to trimming and J lost 5 bases, with 17 bases between them. The V gene's germline CDR1 is SQVTM and CDR2 ANQGSEA. CDR3 length: 13 residues. The CDR3 DNA sequence: TGCAGCGCCCAGGGGGGGTGGCGGGAGACCCAGTACTTC. Translation gives CSAQGGWRETQYF.

The chain uses TRBV7-9 and TRBJ2-2, with D possibly called TRBD1 or TRBD2 (5 bases each). Trimming left V 6 bases short and J 2 bases short, with 22 bases between. Germline CDR1 reads SEHNR; CDR2 reads FQNEAQ (reference sequence). This CDR3 has 18 amino acids. As DNA, the CDR3 is TGTGCCAGCAGACCAAAGCCTGGTCACAGGACTAACACCGGGGAGCTGTTTTTT. This translates into CASRPKPGHRTNTGELFF.

This chain uses TRBV7-2 with TRBJ2-1; D might be TRBD2 (5 bases). The CDR3 consists of 11 residues. Trimming removed 5 bases at V and 9 bases at J, with 8 bases between. Germline CDR1 SGHTA, CDR2 FQGNSA. CDR3 bases: TGTGCCAGCAGCCGGAGGCCTGAGCAGTTCTTC. Amino acids: CASSRRPEQFF.

The chain is built from TRBV11-2 and TRBJ2-5; 8 bases are a match to TRBD2. After removal of 4 bases from V and 5 bases from J, the junction contained 9 bases not matched to a gene. Germline V gene lookup returns CDR1 SGHAT and CDR2 FQNNGV. This CDR3 is 15 amino acids long. CDR3 DNA sequence: TGTGCCAGCAGCTCCCCCGCGGGGGGCCGGGAGACCCAGTACTTC. Translating it yields CASSSPAGGRETQYF.

The chain is built from TRBV30 and TRBJ2-2; D unclear. This CDR3 comprises 15 residues. Per germline, CDR1 GTSNPN and CDR2 SVGIG (reference sequence). Trimming took off 0 bases at V and 0 bases at J, with 8 bases between the two ends. CDR3 sequence reads: CAWSVKPPNTGELFF. Here the CDR3 DNA reads TGTGCCTGGAGTGTAAAGCCCCCGAACACCGGGGAGCTGTTTTTT.

This clone came up a few times. V and J are TRBV29-1 and TRBJ2-1; the D is unclear. The germline gives CDR1 SQVTM, CDR2 ANQGSEA. V lost 7 bases and J lost 0, with 13 bases in between. The CDR3 length is 14 residues. CDR3 coding DNA: TGCAGCGCCCTGGGGTCGAGCTCCTACAATGAGCAGTTCTTC. It specifies CSALGSSSYNEQFF.

The chain carries TRBV15 and TRBJ2-7, with a possible D match to TRBD2 (7 bases). The V end was cut by 1 base, the J end by 2 bases, with 15 bases between. The CDR3 length is 16 residues. Germline values: CDR1 LNHNV, CDR2 YYDKDF (reference sequence). CDR3 nucleotide sequence: TGTGCCACCAGCAGAGGAACGGGGGGCGTAACCTACGAGCAGTACTTC. Translating gives CATSRGTGGVTYEQYF.

Here the CDR3 DNA reads TGCAGCGTTTCCGGGACAGCACTAAATGAGCAGTTCTTC. The encoded protein is CSVSGTALNEQFF. The genes are TRBV29-1 and TRBJ2-1, with 7 bases lining up with TRBD1. This CDR3 is built from 13 residues. Germline V gene data show CDR1 as SQVTM and CDR2 as ANQGSEA. The junction had 8 bases not matched to a gene; V was cut back by 5 bases and J by 7 bases.

This clone was recorded only once. V usage is TRBV27 and J usage is TRBJ1-2; no definite D call. Germline V gene lookup returns CDR1 MNHEY and CDR2 SMNVEV (reference sequence). Trimming stripped 6 bases from V and 0 bases from J, with 17 bases between. The CDR3 totals 16 residues. CDR3 nucleotides: TGTGCCAGCAGCCCTCATGGAGCTACACCTAACTATGGCTACACCTTC. Translation gives CASSPHGATPNYGYTF.

This chain joins TRBV2 and TRBJ2-1; maybe TRBD1 (6 bases). Trimming removed 5 bases from V and 0 bases from J, with 11 bases in between. The CDR3 runs 15 residues. Germline loops: CDR1 SNHLY, CDR2 FYNNEI. This chain's CDR3 is CASSIQGSSYNEQFF. The CDR3 region has the DNA TGTGCCAGCAGTATTCAGGGGAGCTCCTACAATGAGCAGTTCTTC.

This rearrangement joins TRBV7-2 to TRBJ2-3, with 12 bases matching TRBD2. Trimming at V came to 0 bases and at J to 3 bases, leaving 13 bases not matched to a gene. Germline lookup yields CDR1 SGHTA and CDR2 FQGNSA. CDR3 length equals 20 residues. As DNA, the CDR3 is TGTGCCAGCAGCTTAGCTGTTCAAAGGCTACTAGCGGGGGGAACAGATACGCAGTATTTT. Translating gives CASSLAVQRLLAGGTDTQYF.

The CDR3 DNA reads TGCAGCGCACACTCGGAAAGGGCACCCTCTGGAAACACCATATATTTT. It specifies CSAHSERAPSGNTIYF. V is TRBV29-1 and J is TRBJ1-3; no clear D. Trimming pared 7 bases from V and 0 bases from J, leaving 19 bases between. Per the germline V gene, CDR1 is SQVTM and CDR2 is ANQGSEA. The CDR3 is 16 residues long.

Concerning this clone: Other DNA sequences from this sample encode an identical CDR3 as well. V usage is TRBV29-1 and J usage is TRBJ1-2; 8 bases line up with TRBD1. Trimming removed 4 bases from V and 8 bases from J; junction bases left unmatched: 6. Per the germline V gene, CDR1 is SQVTM and CDR2 is ANQGSEA. The CDR3 length is 12 residues. CDR3 region: CSVAGQGGGYTF. The CDR3 DNA is TGCAGCGTTGCTGGACAGGGTGGGGGCTACACCTTC.

This clone has just one count. This chain uses TRBV7-2 with TRBJ1-4, with D tentatively TRBD1 (5 bases). This CDR3 is built from 14 residues. V was shortened by 1 base and J by 8 bases, with 11 bases between the two germline ends. Germline-derived CDR1 and CDR2 are SGHTA and FQGNSA. This CDR3 is CASSLGGVNEKLFF. In nucleotides, the CDR3 is TGTGCCAGCAGCTTAGGAGGGGTAAACGAAAAACTGTTTTTT.

The chain is built from TRBV6-5 and TRBJ2-3; D unclear. V lost 6 bases to trimming and J lost 0 bases, with 13 bases between them. CDR3 length: 15 residues. In germline, CDR1 is MNHEY, CDR2 SVGAGI. CDR3 loop: CASSNRGTSTDTQYF. CDR3 nucleotides: TGTGCCAGCAGCAACCGAGGTACTAGCACAGATACGCAGTATTTT.

This sequence joins TRBV29-1 and TRBJ1-1; D perhaps matches TRBD1 (6 bases). The CDR3 contains 11 residues. Germline V gene sequence: CDR1 SQVTM, CDR2 ANQGSEA. Trimming took 6 bases from V and 3 from J, leaving 8 bases between them. The CDR3 loop is CSVDSDTEAFF. The CDR3 bases are TGCAGCGTGGACAGCGACACTGAAGCTTTCTTT.

This clone was detected only a few times. The rearrangement joins TRBV6-6 to TRBJ1-1; weak D call: TRBD1 (6 bases). V shed 5 bases and J shed 9 bases, with 22 bases lying between them. Germline V CDR1 and CDR2: MNHNY, SVGAGI (reference sequence). The CDR3 has 15 residues. The CDR3 bases are TGTGCCAGCAGTAGGGTAGTTCGGGGGGCAGCTCAAGCTTTCTTT. Its protein is CASSRVVRGAAQAFF.

V gene TRBV9 combines with J gene TRBJ1-2; D is ambiguous. Between the trimmed V and J ends, which lost 4 bases and 8 bases, there was a span of 9 bases. CDR1 is SGDLS and CDR2 is YYNGEE in the germline V gene. The CDR3 covers 11 residues. CDR3 nucleotides: TGTGCCAGCAGCTCCTCCTCCGGCTACACCTTC. Residues: CASSSSSGYTF.

This clone was recorded a few times. The chain carries TRBV5-1 and TRBJ2-3; 11 bases map to TRBD1. Germline CDR1 reads SGHRS; CDR2 reads YFSETQ. CDR3 length equals 16 residues. Trimming cost V 4 bases and J 7 bases; bases outside gene matches: 11. CDR3 region: CASSMGQGEAAHTQYF. The CDR3 bases are TGCGCCAGCAGCATGGGACAGGGGGAAGCCGCGCATACGCAGTATTTT. Complete variable domain (other parts from reference TRBV5-1 and TRBJ2-3): KAGVTQTPRYLIKTRGQQVTLSCSPISGHRSVSWYQQTPGQGLQFLFEYFSETQRNKGNFPGRFSGRQFSNSRSEMNVSTLELGDSALYLCASSMGQGEAAHTQYFGPGTRLTVL.

V and J are TRBV2 and TRBJ1-1, with D hard to call. V was clipped by 6 bases and J by 4 bases, with 15 bases between them. Germline V gene lookup returns CDR1 SNHLY and CDR2 FYNNEI. There are 14 residues in the CDR3. The CDR3 DNA is TGTGCCAGCAGCCTCCTTGGAGAGATCACTGAAGCTTTCTTT. Translated, it gives CASSLLGEITEAFF.

The V call is TRBV30, the J call TRBJ2-5; the match to TRBD1 covers 8 bases. Per the germline V gene, CDR1 is GTSNPN and CDR2 is SVGIG (reference sequence). Trimming cost V 7 bases and J 4 bases; bases outside gene matches: 5. The CDR3 spans 12 residues. The CDR3 is CAYDRGGETQYF. The CDR3 DNA follows: TGTGCCTACGACAGGGGTGGAGAGACCCAGTACTTC.

The rearrangement joins TRBV30 to TRBJ2-3; 10 positions agree with TRBD2. The CDR3 length is 16 residues. After removal of 1 base from V and 1 base from J, the junction contained 5 bases not matched to a gene. Looked up from germline, CDR1 is GTSNPN and CDR2 is SVGIG (reference sequence). CDR3 loop: CAWSGASGGRTDTQYF. The CDR3 DNA reads TGTGCCTGGAGTGGGGCTAGCGGGGGCCGCACAGATACGCAGTATTTT. Full variable domain (missing parts from reference TRBV30 and TRBJ2-3): SQTIHQWPATLVQPVGSPLSLECTVEGTSNPNLYWYRQAAGRGLQLLFYSVGIGQISSEVPQNLSASRPQDRQFILSSKKLLLSDSGFYLCAWSGASGGRTDTQYFGPGTRLTVL.

This clone came up once. The V gene is TRBV30, the J gene TRBJ1-4, with a possible D match to TRBD1 (5 bases). CDR3 size: 14 residues. V shed 4 bases and J shed 3 bases, with 12 bases lying between them. The germline V gene has CDR1 GTSNPN and CDR2 SVGIG (reference sequence). Here the CDR3 reads CAWKGGDSNEKLFF. Here the CDR3 DNA reads TGTGCCTGGAAGGGAGGGGACTCTAATGAAAAACTGTTTTTT.

The V gene is TRBV29-1, the J gene TRBJ2-5; 10 bases are shared with TRBD1. V shed 7 bases and J 5 bases; nucleotides not matched to a gene: 4. The CDR3 consists of 12 residues. Germline lookup yields CDR1 SQVTM and CDR2 ANQGSEA. CDR3 residues: CSASGQGETQYF. As DNA, the CDR3 is TGCAGCGCTTCGGGACAGGGGGAGACCCAGTACTTC.

V gene TRBV18 combines with J gene TRBJ2-1; the D gene is possibly TRBD2 (5 bases). V was pared by 2 bases and J by 9 bases, with 14 bases between. This CDR3 comprises 14 residues. Germline-derived CDR1 and CDR2 are KGHSH and LQKENI. The CDR3 loop reads CASSPLTRLGEQFF. The CDR3 DNA follows: TGTGCCAGCTCACCATTAACTAGATTGGGTGAGCAGTTCTTC.

V gene TRBV7-9 combines with J gene TRBJ2-4; 7 nucleotides line up with TRBD2. Germline V gene data show CDR1 as SEHNR and CDR2 as FQNEAQ (reference sequence). V gave up 5 bases and J gave up 8 bases; unmatched junction bases: 9. The CDR3 is 14 residues long. CDR3 nucleotides: TGTGCCAGCAGCCCCCAACGGGGGGTGGACATTCAGTACTTC. As protein: CASSPQRGVDIQYF. Together with reference TRBV7-9 and TRBJ2-4, the CDR3 gives the full variable domain: DTGVSQNPRHKITKRGQNVTFRCDPISEHNRLYWYRQTLGQGPEFLTYFQNEAQLEKSRLLSDRFSAERPKGSFSTLEIQRTEQGDSAMYLCASSPQRGVDIQYFGAGTRLSVL.

This chain connects TRBV7-3 to TRBJ2-5, with D perhaps given as TRBD1 or TRBD2 (5 bases each). Trimming removed 0 bases at V and 5 bases at J, with 13 bases between. CDR1 SGHTA and CDR2 FQGTGA come from the germline V gene. This CDR3 has 15 amino acids. The CDR3 coding sequence is TGTGCCAGCAGCTTAACGGGGACGGCCTGGGAGACCCAGTACTTC. As protein: CASSLTGTAWETQYF.

The genes are TRBV9 and TRBJ2-3, with D unclear. Germline V CDR1 and CDR2: SGDLS, YYNGEE. CDR3 length equals 14 residues. V shed 2 bases and J shed 6 bases, with 13 bases lying between them. CDR3 bases: TGTGCCAGCAGCGTGGGCATTCAGTACGATACGCAGTATTTT. Encoded protein: CASSVGIQYDTQYF.

V and J are TRBV6-6 and TRBJ1-2, with TRBD1 as a possible D gene (5 bases). Germline V lookup: CDR1 MNHNY, CDR2 SVGAGI (reference sequence). The germline V and J ends were trimmed by 8 bases and 0 bases, with 19 bases remaining between them. This CDR3 region has 16 residues. This chain's CDR3 is CASSSPDRLSNYGYTF. CDR3 nucleotides: TGTGCCAGCTCTTCCCCAGACAGACTATCTAACTATGGCTACACCTTC.